This T cell receptor beta chain was sequenced for a study of CD8+CD57+ T cells in acquired aplastic anemia. Study in general: Sorted CD4+ and CD8+ cells gave a mean 3.2 ug DNA, range about 0.2 to 27.4 ug. Researchers reported that healthy donors averaged approximately 10 million reads for CD4+ cells.

Concerning this clonotype: Its cognate antigen is unknown. At one boundary the junction diverges from the germline segment, which might be a read error.

Genomic DNA templated the TCR beta VDJ and CDR3 profiling. TCRdb used MiXCR to reprocess the reads, holding one entry per CDR3 protein. The data contain roughly 130,000 distinct CDR3 sequences, about half of them singletons. The CDR3 loop spans 15 amino acids. Germline assignment: CDR1 SGHTA and CDR2 FQGTGA. The study, taken as a whole, reports: Simpson's diversity of CD8+ cells was not significantly different in patients compared with controls. Overlapping CD8+ CDR3 repertoires of patients and controls contained approximately 28 shared sequences.

The sample taken for sequencing was sorted CD4+, CD8+, or CD8+CD57+ T cells (not recorded which) from PBMCs. V and J are TRBV7-3 and TRBJ1-1, with TRBD1 as a possible D gene (6 bases). The sequence derives from a human donor in good health, serving as a control. The DNA for the CDR3 is TGTGCCAGCAGCTCCCGTAACAGGGTTGGAACCGAAGTTTTCTTT. Protein sequence: CASSSRNRVGTEVFF.